The sequence of this T cell receptor (beta chain) was determined in a study of blood T cell repertoires in COVID-19. Study-wide context: Whether acute or convalescent, the COVID-19 samples came from the United States, Italy and Spain. T cells, B-cell-depleted T cells, or PBMCs supplied cDNA or gDNA.

This clone was detected only once. In the source study's methods: Estimates of nucleated cell counts were drawn from the amplification of reference gene primers. The protocol was immunoSEQ multiplex PCR, while the TCRdb copy is restricted to in-frame clones and leaves out a portion. V, J and clone size were drawn from that table, and D and trimming were deduced from the DNA. The sample has under 350,000 clones; roughly 89% are singletons. CDR1 is MNHNY and CDR2 is SVGAGI in the germline V gene (reference sequence). The CDR3 has 15 residues. Between the trimmed V and J ends, which lost 6 bases and 1 base, there was a span of 15 bases.

The V and J genes are TRBV6-6 and TRBJ2-5; D call uncertain. The sequence derives from a man aged 35 to 55 with acute or convalescent COVID-19. The sample consisted of peripheral blood. The CDR3: CASRPPETAQETQYF. CDR3 nucleotides: TGTGCCAGCAGGCCTCCGGAGACGGCCCAAGAGACCCAGTACTTC.